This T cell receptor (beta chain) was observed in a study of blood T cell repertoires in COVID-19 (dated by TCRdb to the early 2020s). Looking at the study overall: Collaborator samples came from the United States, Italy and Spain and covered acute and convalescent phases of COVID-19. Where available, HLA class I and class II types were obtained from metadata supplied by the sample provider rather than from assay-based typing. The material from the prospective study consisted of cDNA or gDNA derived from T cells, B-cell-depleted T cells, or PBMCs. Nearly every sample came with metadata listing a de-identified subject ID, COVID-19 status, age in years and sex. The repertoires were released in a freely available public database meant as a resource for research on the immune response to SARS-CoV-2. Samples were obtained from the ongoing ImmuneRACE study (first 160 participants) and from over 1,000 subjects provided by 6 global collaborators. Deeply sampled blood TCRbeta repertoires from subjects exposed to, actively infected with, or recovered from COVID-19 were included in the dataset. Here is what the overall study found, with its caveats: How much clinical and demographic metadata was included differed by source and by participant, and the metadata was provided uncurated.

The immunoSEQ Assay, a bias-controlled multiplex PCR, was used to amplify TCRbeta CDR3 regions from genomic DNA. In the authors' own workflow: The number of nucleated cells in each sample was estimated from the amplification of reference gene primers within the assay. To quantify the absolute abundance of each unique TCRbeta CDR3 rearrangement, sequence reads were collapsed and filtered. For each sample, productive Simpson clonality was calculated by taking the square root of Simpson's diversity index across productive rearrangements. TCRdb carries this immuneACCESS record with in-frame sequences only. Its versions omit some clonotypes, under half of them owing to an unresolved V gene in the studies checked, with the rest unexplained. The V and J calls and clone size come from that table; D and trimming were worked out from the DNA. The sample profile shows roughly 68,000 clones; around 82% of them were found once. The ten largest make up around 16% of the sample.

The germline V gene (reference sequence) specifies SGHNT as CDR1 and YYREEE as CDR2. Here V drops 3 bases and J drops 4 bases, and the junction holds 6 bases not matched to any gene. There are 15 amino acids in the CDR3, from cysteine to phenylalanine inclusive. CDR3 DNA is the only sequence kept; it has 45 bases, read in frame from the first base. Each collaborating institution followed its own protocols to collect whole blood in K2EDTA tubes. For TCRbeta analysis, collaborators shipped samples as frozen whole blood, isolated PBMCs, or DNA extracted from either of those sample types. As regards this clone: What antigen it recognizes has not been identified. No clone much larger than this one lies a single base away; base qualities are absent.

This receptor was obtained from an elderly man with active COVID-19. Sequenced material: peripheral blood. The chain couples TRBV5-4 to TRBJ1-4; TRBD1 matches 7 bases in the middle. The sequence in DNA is TGTGCCAGCAGCTCCTCGACAGGGATTAATGAAAAACTGTTTTTT. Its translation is CASSSSTGINEKLFF. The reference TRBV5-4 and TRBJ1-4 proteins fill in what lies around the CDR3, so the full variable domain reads ETGVTQSPTHLIKTRGQQVTLRCSSQSGHNTVSWYQQALGQGPQFIFQYYREEENGRGNFPPRFSGLQFPNYSSELNVNALELDDSALYLCASSSSTGINEKLFFGSGTQLSVL.